The text below deals with one TCR beta chain. Sequencing was performed with immunoSEQ multiplex PCR; in TCRdb, only in-frame clones are kept and a portion is missing. The table has approximately 130,000 clones, 80% to 85% seen once. This sample is drawn from a study of blood T cell repertoires in COVID-19. Study as a whole: Acute and convalescent COVID-19 specimens originated in the United States, Italy and Spain.

The age range of participants was about 18 to 100 years, with residence in under 30 US areas. Participants' own reports of clinical history determined their cohort assignment. Recovery among Cohort 3 donors was established by two negative PCRs, clearance, or symptom resolution. Germline V gives CDR1 SGHTA, CDR2 FQGNSA. This CDR3 region has 12 residues. V was clipped by 2 bases and J by 10 bases, with 11 bases between them. Sample: PBMCs or T cells enriched from blood (not recorded which). The V gene is TRBV7-2, the J gene TRBJ1-1, with D possibly matching TRBD1 (6 bases). The source of this sequence is a man younger than 40 who had recovered from COVID-19. The CDR3 DNA is TGTGCCAGCAGCTTAAGGGGGTGGGGAGCTTTCTTT. It encodes CASSLRGWGAFF. The complete variable domain, with remaining parts taken from reference TRBV7-2 and TRBJ1-1, reads GAGVSQSPSNKVTEKGKDVELRCDPISGHTALYWYRQSLGQGLEFLIYFQGNSAPDKSGLPSDRFSAERTGGSVSTLTIQRTQQEDSAVYLCASSLRGWGAFFGQGTRLTVV.